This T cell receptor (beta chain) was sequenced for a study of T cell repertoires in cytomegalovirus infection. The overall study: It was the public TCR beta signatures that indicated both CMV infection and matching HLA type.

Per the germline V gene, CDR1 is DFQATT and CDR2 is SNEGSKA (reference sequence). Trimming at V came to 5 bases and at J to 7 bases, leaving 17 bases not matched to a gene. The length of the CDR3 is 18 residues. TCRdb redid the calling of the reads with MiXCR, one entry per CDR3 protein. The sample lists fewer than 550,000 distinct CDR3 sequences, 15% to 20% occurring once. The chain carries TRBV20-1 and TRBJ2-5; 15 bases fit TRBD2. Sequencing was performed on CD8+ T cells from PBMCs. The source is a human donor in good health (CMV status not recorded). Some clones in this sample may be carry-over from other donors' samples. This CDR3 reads CSALRLGLAGGPGGTQYF. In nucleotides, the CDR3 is TGCAGTGCTTTAAGATTGGGACTAGCGGGAGGACCGGGTGGGACCCAGTACTTC.